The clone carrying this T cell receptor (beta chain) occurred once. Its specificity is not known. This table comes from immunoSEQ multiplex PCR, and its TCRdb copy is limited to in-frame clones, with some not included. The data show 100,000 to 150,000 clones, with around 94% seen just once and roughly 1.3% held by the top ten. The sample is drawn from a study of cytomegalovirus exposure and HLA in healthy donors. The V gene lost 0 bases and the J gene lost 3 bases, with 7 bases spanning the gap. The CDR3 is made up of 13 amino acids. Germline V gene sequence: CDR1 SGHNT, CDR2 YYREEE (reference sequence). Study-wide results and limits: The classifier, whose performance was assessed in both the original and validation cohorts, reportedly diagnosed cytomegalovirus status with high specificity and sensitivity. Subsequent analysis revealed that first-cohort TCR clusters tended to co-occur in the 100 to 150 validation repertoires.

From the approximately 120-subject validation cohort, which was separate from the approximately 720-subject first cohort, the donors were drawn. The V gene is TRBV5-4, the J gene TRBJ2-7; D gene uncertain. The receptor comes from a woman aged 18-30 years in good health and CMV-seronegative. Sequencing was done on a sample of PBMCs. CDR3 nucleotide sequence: TGTGCCAGCAGCTTGGTCGGTAGCTACGAGCAGTACTTC. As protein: CASSLVGSYEQYF.